These 9 T cell receptor beta chains originate from one sample sequenced in a study of blood T cell repertoires in COVID-19. Libraries were prepared by immunoSEQ multiplex PCR; TCRdb keeps only in-frame clonotypes and omits some of them. The data show approximately 250,000 clones, around 86% seen once. The source material was peripheral blood. The receptors originated from a woman aged 60-75 years who had recovered from COVID-19.

The J gene is TRBJ2-3, the V gene TRBV7-2, with 8 bases matching TRBD1. Germline V gene sequence: CDR1 SGHTA, CDR2 FQGNSA. Trimming cost V 2 bases and J 2 bases; bases outside gene matches: 3. The CDR3 is 15 amino acids. CDR3 nucleotide sequence: TGTGCCAGCAGCTTATCAGGGGGCGCCACAGATACGCAGTATTTT. Protein sequence: CASSLSGGATDTQYF.

The V gene is TRBV14, the J gene TRBJ1-2, with D maybe TRBD1 (6 bases). Germline assignment: CDR1 SGHDN and CDR2 FVKESK. CDR3 length: 13 amino acids. Trimming cost V 4 bases and J 8 bases, with 14 bases left between them. The CDR3 DNA is TGTGCCAGCAGCCCGTACAGGGCGGAGGGCTACACCTTC. Amino acid sequence: CASSPYRAEGYTF.

The chain uses TRBV6-1 and TRBJ2-7, with 9 bases aligning to TRBD2. The V gene's germline CDR1 is MNHNS and CDR2 SASEGT. J lost 0 bases, V lost 1 base, and 7 bases had no gene match. The CDR3 is 17 amino acids. In nucleotides, the CDR3 is TGTGCCAGCAGTGAAGGGGTTAGCGGGGGACCCTCCTACGAGCAGTACTTC. Residues: CASSEGVSGGPSYEQYF.

This CDR3 reads CASSDRVSGNTIYF. CDR3 nucleotides: TGTGCCAGCAGTGACAGGGTCTCAGGAAACACCATATATTTT. V and J are TRBV25-1 and TRBJ1-3; a possible D gene is TRBD1 (5 bases). The CDR3 length is 14 residues. CDR1 is MGHDK, CDR2 SYGVNS, per germline. V shed 3 bases and J shed 4 bases, with 10 bases lying between them.

This chain uses TRBV2 with TRBJ2-1, with D maybe TRBD2 (7 bases). The CDR3 is made up of 12 amino acids. The germline V gene encodes CDR1 SNHLY and CDR2 FYNNEI. The V end was cut by 6 bases, the J end by 12 bases, with 15 bases between. The CDR3: CASSEEGGRQFF. CDR3 DNA sequence: TGTGCCAGCAGCGAGGAGGGGGGGCGGCAGTTCTTC.

This clone has more than one count but fewer than ten. The genes are TRBV5-4 and TRBJ2-2, with 10 bases that match TRBD2. The germline CDR1 and CDR2 sequences are SGHNT and YYREEE (reference sequence). The CDR3 is made up of 16 amino acids. Germline trimming cut 4 bases from V and 5 bases from J; bases unmatched to any gene: 8. The CDR3 region has the DNA TGTGCCAGCAGCCCCCCAGCGGGGGGGCAGACCGGGGAGCTGTTTTTT. It is translated as CASSPPAGGQTGELFF. The full variable domain, completed using reference TRBV5-4 and TRBJ2-2, is ETGVTQSPTHLIKTRGQQVTLRCSSQSGHNTVSWYQQALGQGPQFIFQYYREEENGRGNFPPRFSGLQFPNYSSELNVNALELDDSALYLCASSPPAGGQTGELFFGEGSRLTVL.

This chain connects TRBV5-6 to TRBJ2-7, with 7 positions matching TRBD1. The CDR3 is 14 residues long. The J segment lost 2 bases and the V segment lost 6 bases, leaving 8 bases of the junction unmatched. Per germline, CDR1 SGHDT and CDR2 YYEEEE. The CDR3 loop is CASTRQGLTYEQYF. CDR3 coding DNA: TGTGCCAGCACTCGACAGGGCCTAACCTACGAGCAGTACTTC.

V gene TRBV29-1 combines with J gene TRBJ2-4; 12 positions match TRBD2. CDR1 is SQVTM, CDR2 ANQGSEA, per germline. The CDR3 spans 14 residues. Trimming at V came to 4 bases and at J to 4 bases, leaving 2 bases not matched to a gene. CDR3 bases: TGCAGCGTTGGACTAGCGGGGGTGAAAAACATTCAGTACTTC. Residues: CSVGLAGVKNIQYF.

This chain joins TRBV18 and TRBJ2-7, with TRBD2 identical over 9 bases. Germline CDR1 reads KGHSH; CDR2 reads LQKENI. Losses at the gene ends were 0 bases for V and 2 bases for J; bases not matched to a gene: 8. CDR3 length: 17 amino acids. CDR3: CASSPPASGNLAYEQYF. As DNA, the CDR3 is TGTGCCAGCTCACCACCGGCTAGCGGGAACTTGGCCTACGAGCAGTACTTC.